These T cell receptor beta chains were read from a single sample in a study of cytomegalovirus exposure and HLA in healthy donors. Sequencing was performed with immunoSEQ multiplex PCR; in TCRdb, only in-frame clones are kept and a portion is missing. The table records 100,000 to 150,000 clones, 15% of them present only once. The sample comprised PBMCs. These receptors originate from a young woman in good health and CMV-seronegative. Each CDR3 is given with its conserved first and last residue. A D gene is named only where the DNA matches it firmly. The size of a clone is reported for some rows only, either as once, few or many, or as a class for expanded clones.

v_call: TRBV4-1
j_call: TRBJ2-7
d_call: TRBD2
clone_size: NA
cdr3_nt: TGCGCCAGCAGCCAACCTAGCGGGAGGGGTCGCTACGAGCAGTACTTC
cdr3_aa: CASSQPSGRGRYEQYF

v_call: TRBV27
j_call: TRBJ1-1
d_call: TRBD1
clone_size: NA
cdr3_nt: TGTGCCACCGAACGACAGGGGGGAACTGAAGCTTTCTTT
cdr3_aa: CATERQGGTEAFF

v_call: TRBV29-1
j_call: TRBJ2-3
d_call: TRBD2
clone_size: NA
cdr3_nt: TGCAGCGTCCCACCGGGAGGGCCTTGGGATACGCAGTATTTT
cdr3_aa: CSVPPGGPWDTQYF

v_call: TRBV4-3
j_call: TRBJ1-5
d_call: NA
clone_size: NA
cdr3_nt: TGCGCCAGCAGCCAACGACGGGGGGGGAATCAGCCCCAGCATTTT
cdr3_aa: CASSQRRGGNQPQHF

v_call: TRBV7-3
j_call: TRBJ2-5
d_call: NA
clone_size: few
cdr3_nt: TGTGCCAGCAGCCCCGTGGGGGCGGTAGGGGAGACCCAGTACTTC
cdr3_aa: CASSPVGAVGETQYF

v_call: TRBV2
j_call: TRBJ2-3
d_call: TRBD2
clone_size: NA
cdr3_nt: TGTGCCAGCAGTGAATGGGGTAGCGGGAGGGCCTCGGATACGCAGTATTTT
cdr3_aa: CASSEWGSGRASDTQYF

v_call: TRBV6-1
j_call: TRBJ1-1
d_call: NA
clone_size: few
cdr3_nt: TGTGCCAGCAGTGAACTCTCTACCTTTATGAACACTGAAGCTTTCTTT
cdr3_aa: CASSELSTFMNTEAFF

v_call: TRBV25-1
j_call: TRBJ2-3
d_call: NA
clone_size: NA
cdr3_nt: TGTGCCAGCAGTGAGGAAGTAGCGGCCACAGATACGCAGTATTTT
cdr3_aa: CASSEEVAATDTQYF

v_call: TRBV6-5
j_call: TRBJ2-5
d_call: NA
clone_size: NA
cdr3_nt: TGTGCCAGCAGTTACCATGGCGGGAACCCCCAAGAGACCCAGTACTTC
cdr3_aa: CASSYHGGNPQETQYF

v_call: TRBV18
j_call: TRBJ1-5
d_call: NA
clone_size: NA
cdr3_nt: TGTGCCAGCTCAGTCTCCGGGTATAGCAATCAGCCCCAGCATTTT
cdr3_aa: CASSVSGYSNQPQHF

v_call: TRBV2
j_call: TRBJ1-5
d_call: TRBD1
clone_size: NA
cdr3_nt: TGTGCCAGCAGTGAATGGGGACAGGACCTTTCCAGTTATAGCAATCAGCCCCAGCATTTT
cdr3_aa: CASSEWGQDLSSYSNQPQHF